This record concerns one T cell receptor (beta chain) sequence. What it recognizes is unknown. The sample originates from a study of T cells in localized non-small cell lung cancer. Study-wide results and limits: Adjacent lung exhibited a median of approximately 59 among the 100 most abundant tumor clones.

This CDR3 contains 16 residues. The germline CDR1 and CDR2 sequences are MNHNS and SASEGT. V was shortened by 4 bases and J by 1 base, with 15 bases between the two germline ends. Some clones are missing from TCRdb's copy, which holds only in-frame ones; the method was immunoSEQ multiplex PCR. The sample gives approximately 45,000 clones, roughly 86% of which show up once; 2% to 3% is in the top ten. The chain recombines TRBV6-1 with TRBJ2-3; TRBD1 might be the D (6 bases). The source was PBMCs, collected before any cancer treatment. The origin of this receptor is a man aged 40 to 75 with stage II lung adenocarcinoma. CDR3 bases: TGTGCCAGCAGTGTTATCAGGGGATACGGCACAGATACGCAGTATTTT. Its protein product is CASSVIRGYGTDTQYF.